The 22 T cell receptor beta chains below were found in one sample sequenced in a study of T cells in Graves' hyperthyroidism and ophthalmopathy. Amplification targeted TCR beta CDR3 regions from RNA transcripts. In the first-round RT-PCR of the TCR CDR3, the HTBI primer set was used. One entry per CDR3 protein results from TCRdb running MiXCR on the multiplex PCR reads. The sample records a few hundred thousand distinct CDR3 sequences, about 19% being singletons. The specimen sequenced was blood. The receptors come from a man in his fifties with Graves' ophthalmopathy.

This clonotype was observed a handful of times. The J gene is TRBJ2-1, the V gene TRBV24-1, with a tentative D call TRBD2 (6 bases). V lost 4 bases, J lost 0 bases, and 15 bases lay in between. Germline V gives CDR1 KGHDR, CDR2 SFDVKD. There are 17 residues in the CDR3. CDR3 bases: TGTGCCACCAGTGACCATAGCGGAAGAAGCTCCTACAATGAGCAGTTCTTC. As protein: CATSDHSGRSSYNEQFF.

In this sample, this clonotype turned up many times. This chain uses TRBV20-1 with TRBJ2-7; 7 bases map to TRBD2. Trimming cost V 3 bases and J 5 bases; bases outside gene matches: 10. The CDR3 is 14 residues long. Germline-derived CDR1 and CDR2 are DFQATT and SNEGSKA (reference sequence). The chain's CDR3 is CSASLTWGGDEQYF. The CDR3 region has the DNA TGCAGTGCTAGTCTCACCTGGGGGGGTGACGAGCAGTACTTC.

This clonotype was seen many times. The rearrangement joins TRBV11-2 to TRBJ2-7; D uncertain. The CDR3 has 13 residues. Between the trimmed V and J ends, which lost 0 bases and 6 bases, there was a span of 9 bases. CDR1 is SGHAT and CDR2 is FQNNGV in the germline V gene. Here the CDR3 reads CASSLEVSGEQYF. The CDR3 DNA is TGTGCCAGCAGCTTAGAGGTTTCAGGCGAGCAGTACTTC.

The chain has TRBV7-9 and TRBJ2-7; 9 bases fit TRBD2. CDR1 SEHNR and CDR2 FQNEAQ come from the germline V gene (reference sequence). V shed 5 bases and J 3 bases; nucleotides not matched to a gene: 8. The CDR3 is 15 amino acids. This CDR3 is CASSLVASGDYEQYF. The CDR3 nucleotides read TGTGCCAGCAGCCTAGTGGCTAGCGGGGACTACGAGCAGTACTTC. Together with reference TRBV7-9 and TRBJ2-7, the CDR3 gives the full variable domain: DTGVSQNPRHKITKRGQNVTFRCDPISEHNRLYWYRQTLGQGPEFLTYFQNEAQLEKSRLLSDRFSAERPKGSFSTLEIQRTEQGDSAMYLCASSLVASGDYEQYFGPGTRLTVT.

This clonotype occurred many times. The V gene is TRBV30, the J gene TRBJ2-5; TRBD1 might be the D (6 bases). The germline gives CDR1 GTSNPN, CDR2 SVGIG (reference sequence). Trimming cost V 0 bases and J 4 bases, with 15 bases left between them. The CDR3 is made up of 15 amino acids. The CDR3 region is CAWSVGGATGETQYF. The CDR3 DNA sequence: TGTGCCTGGAGTGTAGGGGGAGCTACAGGAGAGACCCAGTACTTC.

The table lists this clonotype with many counts. J is TRBJ2-7 and V is TRBV28, with 12 bases matching TRBD2. CDR1 and CDR2 (germline): MDHEN, SYDVKM. This CDR3 comprises 14 residues. V trimming: 7 bases; J trimming: 3 bases; junction bases outside the gene matches: 4. The CDR3 spells CASTPGLAGYEQYF. The CDR3 DNA follows: TGTGCCAGCACCCCGGGACTAGCGGGCTACGAGCAGTACTTC.

The sample holds many counts of this clonotype. This chain joins TRBV7-2 and TRBJ2-7; D possibly corresponds to TRBD1 (5 bases). The CDR3 contains 17 residues. Trimming pared 4 bases from V and 2 bases from J, leaving 21 bases between. Per the germline V gene, CDR1 is SGHTA and CDR2 is FQGNSA. The CDR3 coding sequence is TGTGCCAGCAGCTCTCCCCCTGACAGATCGCCTGCCTACGAGCAGTACTTC. Encoded protein: CASSSPPDRSPAYEQYF.

The rearrangement links TRBV27 to TRBJ2-4, with 8 bases aligning to TRBD1. Trimming cost V 5 bases and J 6 bases; bases outside gene matches: 3. Germline CDR1 and CDR2: MNHEY and SMNVEV (reference sequence). The CDR3 totals 13 residues. The DNA for the CDR3 is TGTGCCAGCAGTGCCAGGGGGCGAAACATTCAGTACTTC. Translating gives CASSARGRNIQYF.

The CDR3 loop reads CASRDFSYEQYF. In nucleotides, the CDR3 is TGTGCCAGCCGGGACTTTTCCTACGAGCAGTACTTC. This chain links TRBV2 with TRBJ2-7; D perhaps matches TRBD2 (6 bases). The CDR3 has 12 amino acids. With 8 bases removed from V and 1 base from J, the gap between germline ends came to 9 bases. CDR1 and CDR2 (germline): SNHLY, FYNNEI.

This sequence joins TRBV7-2 and TRBJ1-4; 7 nucleotides line up with TRBD1. The CDR3 consists of 15 residues. With 5 bases clipped from V and 3 bases from J, the junction kept 6 bases outside the gene matches. Germline CDR1 and CDR2: SGHTA and FQGNSA. The CDR3 sequence is CASSVWTGSNEKLFF. CDR3 bases: TGTGCCAGCAGCGTCTGGACAGGTTCTAATGAAAAACTGTTTTTT.

The chain employs TRBV7-9 and TRBJ1-5; TRBD1 matches at 9 bases. CDR1 SEHNR and CDR2 FQNEAQ come from the germline V gene (reference sequence). CDR3 length: 17 amino acids. J was trimmed by 3 bases and V by 3 bases; bases with no gene match: 9. CDR3 DNA: TGTGCCAGCAGCTTGACGGGACAGGGAAAATTCAATCAGCCCCAGCATTTT. This translates into CASSLTGQGKFNQPQHF.

V gene TRBV5-1 combines with J gene TRBJ2-1; 8 positions agree with TRBD2. The CDR3 has 16 residues. From germline, CDR1 is SGHRS and CDR2 YFSETQ. V lost 4 bases, J lost 2 bases, and 8 bases stayed unmatched. The CDR3 DNA sequence: TGCGCCAGCAGCCCCTTTGATAGCGGGGCCTACAATGAGCAGTTCTTC. This codes for CASSPFDSGAYNEQFF.

In its sample, this clonotype was seen many times. The chain recombines TRBV11-2 with TRBJ2-7; 10 nucleotides align to TRBD2. Germline CDR1 and CDR2: SGHAT and FQNNGV. This CDR3 is 17 amino acids long. The V segment lost 2 bases and the J segment 0 bases; nucleotides outside the gene matches: 7. The CDR3, as DNA: TGTGCCAGCAGCTTACCTGGACTAGCGGAAGGCTCCTACGAGCAGTACTTC. This sequence encodes CASSLPGLAEGSYEQYF.

Remarks on this clonotype: It may be a read error: a sequence one base away is much more abundant. The V and J genes are TRBV3-1 and TRBJ2-1; D gene uncertain. Germline assignment: CDR1 LGHDT and CDR2 YNNKEL (reference sequence). The CDR3 length is 13 residues. The CDR3 DNA is TGTGCCAGCAGCCAATACAGTTACAATGGGCAGTTCTTC. This translates into CASSQYSYNGQFF.

In its sample, this clonotype was seen many times. This rearrangement joins TRBV5-1 to TRBJ2-1; D is possibly TRBD1 (6 bases). The germline V and J ends were trimmed by 3 bases and 8 bases, with 21 bases remaining between them. This CDR3 comprises 16 residues. CDR1 and CDR2 (germline): SGHRS, YFSETQ. CDR3 coding DNA: TGCGCCAGCAGCTCGCCTACCCTTACAGGGAGCGATGAGCAGTTCTTC. Its translation: CASSSPTLTGSDEQFF.

This clonotype was seen many times. The chain recombines TRBV7-9 with TRBJ1-4; D perhaps matches TRBD1 (5 bases). The CDR3 is 14 amino acids. Trimming removed 5 bases from V and 8 bases from J, with 15 bases in between. Germline assignment: CDR1 SEHNR and CDR2 FQNEAQ (reference sequence). This chain's CDR3 is CASSGEGSWEKLFF. Written as DNA, the CDR3 is TGTGCCAGCAGCGGAGAGGGGAGTTGGGAAAAACTGTTTTTT.

In nucleotides, the CDR3 is TGTGCCAGCTCACCTTGGGACAGCCACTCTGGAAACACCATATATTTT. As protein: CASSPWDSHSGNTIYF. The chain is built from TRBV18 and TRBJ1-3; 7 nucleotides line up with TRBD1. Germline lookup yields CDR1 KGHSH and CDR2 LQKENI. With V trimmed by 3 bases and J by 0 bases, 5 bases remained unmatched. The length of the CDR3 is 16 residues.

In its sample, this clonotype was seen many times. The gene calls are TRBV5-1 and TRBJ2-2, with 12 bases lining up with TRBD2. J was trimmed by 1 base and V by 3 bases; bases with no gene match: 4. The CDR3 contains 17 residues. Germline-derived CDR1 and CDR2 are SGHRS and YFSETQ. The CDR3 DNA reads TGCGCCAGCAGCTCAGGACTAGCGGGATGGAACACCGGGGAGCTGTTTTTT. Its translation is CASSSGLAGWNTGELFF.

For this clonotype: This clone may be a read error of a much larger clone one base away. The rearrangement links TRBV28 to TRBJ2-3; D is perhaps TRBD1 (5 bases). The length of the CDR3 is 14 residues. CDR1 MDHEN and CDR2 SYDVKM come from the germline V gene. The CDR3 DNA follows: TGTGCCAGCAGTTTACCCCCCCGCACAGGTACGCAGTATTTT. Translation gives CASSLPPRTGTQYF.

A few counts support this clonotype. This chain uses TRBV7-9 with TRBJ1-2; D perhaps matches TRBD1 (5 bases). Germline CDR1 is SEHNR and CDR2 is FQNEAQ (reference sequence). V gave up 0 bases and J gave up 4 bases, with 12 bases separating them. The CDR3 has 15 residues. For the CDR3, the DNA is TGTGCCAGCAGCTTAGCGGGACGCCAAACCTATGGCTACACCTTC. Protein sequence: CASSLAGRQTYGYTF.

This clonotype appeared a few times. The chain has TRBV29-1 and TRBJ1-2, with D perhaps TRBD1 (6 bases). The CDR3 consists of 13 residues. CDR1 and CDR2 (germline): SQVTM, ANQGSEA. V was pared by 3 bases and J by 7 bases, with 15 bases between. The CDR3 region has the DNA TGCAGCGTTGACTCCCCAGGGGCTATTGGCTACACCTTC. It yields the protein CSVDSPGAIGYTF.

This clonotype was seen ten or more times. This chain links TRBV18 with TRBJ2-1, with a tentative D call TRBD2 (6 bases). This CDR3 spans 17 amino acids. V lost 1 base and J 5 bases, leaving 18 bases between the germline ends. The germline V gene has CDR1 KGHSH and CDR2 LQKENI. The CDR3 loop reads CASSPRGQTSPHNEQFF. The CDR3 DNA is TGTGCCAGCTCACCACGCGGGCAGACTAGTCCCCACAATGAGCAGTTCTTC.